This TCR beta chain was captured by sequencing in a study of blood T cells in healthy people across ages. About the research overall: Every two T cells gave about one barcoded beta molecule via template switching. Broader study findings: Naive and antigen-experienced cells were not separated, limiting conclusive comparison.

A second PCR, run for about 7 to 11 cycles, used a sample-barcoded 5' primer plus a J-beta primer mix. All samples gave at least 3 million CDR3-containing paired-end reads. TCRdb reprocessed the 5' RACE reads via MiXCR and lists one record per CDR3 protein. This repertoire shows under 800,000 distinct CDR3 sequences, approximately 21% found once; its top ten account for around 3.4%. For this clonotype: Its matching antigen is unknown.

CDR1 is LGHNA and CDR2 is YSLEER in the germline V gene. This CDR3 region has 15 residues. J lost 4 bases, V lost 1 base, and 5 bases had no gene match. The receptor was isolated from a man aged 65-85 years in good health. The chain is built from TRBV4-3 and TRBJ2-7; 9 bases align to TRBD2. The sequenced sample consisted of blood. This CDR3 reads CASSQGTSVPYEQYF. Here the CDR3 DNA reads TGCGCCAGCAGCCAAGGGACTAGCGTTCCGTACGAGCAGTACTTC.